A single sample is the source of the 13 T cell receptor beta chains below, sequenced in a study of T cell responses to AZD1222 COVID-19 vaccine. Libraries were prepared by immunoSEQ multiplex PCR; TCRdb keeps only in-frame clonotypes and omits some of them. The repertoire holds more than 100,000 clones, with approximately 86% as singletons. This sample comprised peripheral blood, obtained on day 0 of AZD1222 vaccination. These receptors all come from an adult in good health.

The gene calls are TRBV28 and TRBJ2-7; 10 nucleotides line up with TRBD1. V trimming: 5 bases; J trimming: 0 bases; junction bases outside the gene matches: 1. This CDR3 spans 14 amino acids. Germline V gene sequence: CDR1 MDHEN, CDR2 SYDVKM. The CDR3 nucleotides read TGTGCCAGCAGTCGGACAGGGGGCTCCTACGAGCAGTACTTC. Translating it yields CASSRTGGSYEQYF.

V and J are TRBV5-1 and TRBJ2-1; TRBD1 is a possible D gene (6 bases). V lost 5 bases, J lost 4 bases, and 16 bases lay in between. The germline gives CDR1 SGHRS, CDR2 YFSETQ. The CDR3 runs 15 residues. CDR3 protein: CASSREGQPYNEQFF. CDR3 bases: TGCGCCAGCAGTCGAGAAGGACAGCCTTACAATGAGCAGTTCTTC.

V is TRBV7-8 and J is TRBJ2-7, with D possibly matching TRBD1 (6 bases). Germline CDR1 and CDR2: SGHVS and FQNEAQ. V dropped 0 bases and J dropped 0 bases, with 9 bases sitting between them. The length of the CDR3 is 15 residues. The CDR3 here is CASSLARTVSYEQYF. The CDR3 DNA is TGTGCCAGCAGCTTAGCGAGGACAGTCTCCTACGAGCAGTACTTC.

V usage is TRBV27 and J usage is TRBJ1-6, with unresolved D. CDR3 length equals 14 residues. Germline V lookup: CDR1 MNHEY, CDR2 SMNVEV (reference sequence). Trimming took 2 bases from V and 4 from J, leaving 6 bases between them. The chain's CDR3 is CASSLDGYNSPLHF. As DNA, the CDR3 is TGTGCCAGCAGTTTAGACGGGTATAATTCACCCCTCCACTTT.

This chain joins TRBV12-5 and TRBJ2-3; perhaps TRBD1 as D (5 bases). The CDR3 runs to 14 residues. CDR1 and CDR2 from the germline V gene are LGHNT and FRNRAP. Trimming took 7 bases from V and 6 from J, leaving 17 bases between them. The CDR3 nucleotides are TGTGCTAGTGCCCGGAGTCTTAGGGGTGATACGCAGTATTTT. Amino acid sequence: CASARSLRGDTQYF. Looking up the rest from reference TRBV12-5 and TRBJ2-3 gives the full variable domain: DARVTQTPRHKVTEMGQEVTMRCQPILGHNTVFWYRQTMMQGLELLAYFRNRAPLDDSGMPKDRFSAEMPDATLATLKIQPSEPRDSAVYFCASARSLRGDTQYFGPGTRLTVL.

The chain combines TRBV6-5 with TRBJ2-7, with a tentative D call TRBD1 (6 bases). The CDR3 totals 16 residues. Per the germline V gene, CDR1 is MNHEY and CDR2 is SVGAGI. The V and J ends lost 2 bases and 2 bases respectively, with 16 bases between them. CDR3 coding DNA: TGTGCCAGCAGTTACCGCGGAGTAGGGGGAACCTACGAGCAGTACTTC. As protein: CASSYRGVGGTYEQYF.

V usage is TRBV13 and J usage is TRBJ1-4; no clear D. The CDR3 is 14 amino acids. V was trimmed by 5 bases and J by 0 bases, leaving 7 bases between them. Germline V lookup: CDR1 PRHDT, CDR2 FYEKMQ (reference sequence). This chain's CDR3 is CASSRQATNEKLFF. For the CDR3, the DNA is TGTGCCAGCAGCCGACAAGCAACTAATGAAAAACTGTTTTTT.

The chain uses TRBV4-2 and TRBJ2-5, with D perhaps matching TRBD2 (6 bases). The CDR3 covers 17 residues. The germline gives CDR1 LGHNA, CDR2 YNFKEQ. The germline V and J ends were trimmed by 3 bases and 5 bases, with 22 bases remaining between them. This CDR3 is CASSQNTRDSYGETQYF. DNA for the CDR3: TGTGCCAGCAGCCAGAACACCCGGGACTCATATGGGGAGACCCAGTACTTC.

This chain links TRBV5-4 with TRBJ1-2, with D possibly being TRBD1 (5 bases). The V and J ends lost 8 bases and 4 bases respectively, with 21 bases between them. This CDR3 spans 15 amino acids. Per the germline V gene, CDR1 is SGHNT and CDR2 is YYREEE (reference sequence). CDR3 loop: CASTSASGRVYGYTF. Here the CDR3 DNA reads TGTGCCAGTACTTCAGCTTCTGGCAGGGTCTATGGCTACACCTTC.

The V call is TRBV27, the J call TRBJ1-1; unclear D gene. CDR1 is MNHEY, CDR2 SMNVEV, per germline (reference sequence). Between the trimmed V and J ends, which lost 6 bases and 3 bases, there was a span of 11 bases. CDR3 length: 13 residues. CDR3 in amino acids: CASSLREDTEAFF. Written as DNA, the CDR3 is TGTGCCAGCAGCCTACGGGAGGACACTGAAGCTTTCTTT.

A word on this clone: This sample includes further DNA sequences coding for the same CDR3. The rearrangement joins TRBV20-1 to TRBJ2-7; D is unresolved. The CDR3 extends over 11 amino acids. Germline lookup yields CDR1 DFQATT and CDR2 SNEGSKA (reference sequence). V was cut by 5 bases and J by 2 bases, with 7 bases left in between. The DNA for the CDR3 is TGCAGTGCTTCTAGGACCTACGAGCAGTACTTC. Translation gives CSASRTYEQYF.

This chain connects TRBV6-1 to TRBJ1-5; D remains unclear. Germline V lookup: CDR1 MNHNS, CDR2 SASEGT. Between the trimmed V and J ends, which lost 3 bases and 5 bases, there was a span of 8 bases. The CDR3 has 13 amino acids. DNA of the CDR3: TGTGCCAGCAGTGATGGCGTTCATCAGCCCCAGCATTTT. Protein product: CASSDGVHQPQHF.

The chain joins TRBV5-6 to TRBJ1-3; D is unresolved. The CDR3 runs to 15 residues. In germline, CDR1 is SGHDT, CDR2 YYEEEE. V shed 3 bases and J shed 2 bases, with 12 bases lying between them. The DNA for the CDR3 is TGTGCCAGCAGCTGGTGGGGAGGTCCTGGAAACACCATATATTTT. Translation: CASSWWGGPGNTIYF. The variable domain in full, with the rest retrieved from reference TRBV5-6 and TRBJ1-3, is DAGVTQSPTHLIKTRGQQVTLRCSPKSGHDTVSWYQQALGQGPQFIFQYYEEEERQRGNFPDRFSGHQFPNYSSELNVNALLLGDSALYLCASSWWGGPGNTIYFGEGSWLTVV.